The 13 T cell receptor beta chains below come from one sample, sequenced in a study of T-cell reconstitution after alpha-beta-depleted transplantation in children. Using unique molecular identifiers, the investigators prepared the TCRbeta library. TCRdb processed the PCR reads anew with MiXCR; each CDR3 protein has one entry. The sample contains around 370,000 distinct CDR3 sequences, 10% to 13% of which appear only once. Sequencing was performed on PBMCs from the stem cell graft donor, taken from the stem cell graft. The receptors here all came from a human donor who donated a stem cell graft to a child with acute lymphoblastic leukemia.

This clonotype has just a few counts. The chain employs TRBV4-1 and TRBJ2-3; 10 positions agree with TRBD2. Trimming removed 3 bases from V and 6 bases from J; junction bases left unmatched: 9. Germline V gene data show CDR1 as MGHRA and CDR2 as YSYEKL. The CDR3 has 16 residues. The DNA of the CDR3 is TGCGCCAGCAGCCAGTGGGTTCTAGCGGGAGTGGATACGCAGTATTTT. Amino acids: CASSQWVLAGVDTQYF.

The chain carries TRBV5-1 and TRBJ2-7, with 8 bases that match TRBD1. Germline V gives CDR1 SGHRS, CDR2 YFSETQ. The CDR3 has 14 residues. Trimming at V came to 4 bases and at J to 2 bases, leaving 5 bases not matched to a gene. Here the CDR3 DNA reads TGCGCCAGCAGCCTCGACAGGGGAGCCTACGAGCAGTACTTC. Protein sequence: CASSLDRGAYEQYF. The whole variable domain, remainder taken from reference TRBV5-1 and TRBJ2-7, is KAGVTQTPRYLIKTRGQQVTLSCSPISGHRSVSWYQQTPGQGLQFLFEYFSETQRNKGNFPGRFSGRQFSNSRSEMNVSTLELGDSALYLCASSLDRGAYEQYFGPGTRLTVT.

This clonotype has a handful of counts. The V gene is TRBV5-1, the J gene TRBJ2-7; maybe TRBD1 (6 bases). CDR1 SGHRS and CDR2 YFSETQ come from the germline V gene. V was trimmed by 4 bases and J by 7 bases, leaving 15 bases between them. The CDR3 is made up of 13 amino acids. In DNA form, the CDR3 reads TGCGCCAGCAGCCAGGGGCCCCGAGGGGAGCAGTACTTC. It is translated as CASSQGPRGEQYF.

This clonotype was recorded at least ten times. The gene calls are TRBV28 and TRBJ2-5; D gene unclear. V lost 3 bases, J lost 5 bases, and 7 bases lay in between. The CDR3 spans 12 residues. From germline, CDR1 is MDHEN and CDR2 SYDVKM. DNA for the CDR3: TGTGCCAGCAGTTTTGGGTTGGAGACCCAGTACTTC. It translates to CASSFGLETQYF.

This clonotype was recorded at least ten times. This rearrangement joins TRBV7-9 to TRBJ2-7; D assignment may be TRBD1 or TRBD2 (6 bases each). The CDR3 runs to 13 residues. Trimming pared 1 base from V and 5 bases from J, leaving 9 bases between. Germline loops: CDR1 SEHNR, CDR2 FQNEAQ (reference sequence). CDR3 nucleotides: TGTGCCAGCAGCTTAGTCCGGGGGCACGAGCAGTACTTC. Its translation is CASSLVRGHEQYF.

This rearrangement joins TRBV11-2 to TRBJ1-1; TRBD1 is a possible D gene (6 bases). V was clipped by 5 bases and J by 2 bases, with 12 bases between them. This CDR3 is 14 amino acids long. Germline V lookup: CDR1 SGHAT, CDR2 FQNNGV. In DNA form, the CDR3 reads TGTGCCAGCAGCCTACAGGGTTTTAACACTGAAGCTTTCTTT. Translated: CASSLQGFNTEAFF.

This clonotype has just a few counts. The chain joins TRBV20-1 to TRBJ2-1; maybe TRBD2 (5 bases). The CDR3 has 16 amino acids. The germline V gene encodes CDR1 DFQATT and CDR2 SNEGSKA (reference sequence). V lost 0 bases to trimming and J lost 0 bases, with 12 bases between them. CDR3 DNA: TGCAGTGCTAGAGATCCCCAAGCGGTCTCCTACAATGAGCAGTTCTTC. Its protein product is CSARDPQAVSYNEQFF.

Concerning this clonotype: A much larger clone is a single base away; this may be a read error. The chain carries TRBV28 and TRBJ2-5; TRBD1 matches 9 bases. The V gene's germline CDR1 is MDHEN and CDR2 SYDVKM. The CDR3 length is 14 residues. Unmatched junction bases numbered 8, after V lost 5 bases and J lost 7 bases. The CDR3 DNA sequence: TGTGCCAGCAGTGGGGGACAGGGAAAAGCGACCCAGTACTTC. Its protein product is CASSGGQGKATQYF.

The chain has TRBV6-5 and TRBJ2-2; D not resolved. Trimming cost V 4 bases and J 0 bases, with 9 bases left between them. Germline-derived CDR1 and CDR2 are MNHEY and SVGAGI. This CDR3 is built from 15 residues. The CDR3 DNA reads TGTGCCAGCAGTTCCAGTGCTACGAACACCGGGGAGCTGTTTTTT. This sequence encodes CASSSSATNTGELFF.

The table lists this clonotype with a few counts. The genes are TRBV28 and TRBJ2-3; 7 bases match TRBD2. With 7 bases clipped from V and 1 base from J, the junction kept 2 bases outside the gene matches. Germline V gene data show CDR1 as MDHEN and CDR2 as SYDVKM. The CDR3 length is 13 residues. The CDR3 region has the DNA TGTGCCAGCATCACTAGCGGCACAGATACGCAGTATTTT. Protein: CASITSGTDTQYF.

The V and J genes are TRBV28 and TRBJ1-1, with 9 bases aligning to TRBD1. Germline CDR1 is MDHEN and CDR2 is SYDVKM. This CDR3 has 15 residues. V trimming: 4 bases; J trimming: 5 bases; junction bases outside the gene matches: 8. The CDR3 reads CASSSNRGRGTEAFF. The CDR3 DNA sequence: TGTGCCAGCAGTTCGAACAGGGGGCGCGGGACTGAAGCTTTCTTT.

This clonotype has more than one count but fewer than ten. The chain is built from TRBV4-3 and TRBJ2-7; tentatively, D is TRBD1 (6 bases). Germline V gene lookup returns CDR1 LGHNA and CDR2 YSLEER. The V gene lost 4 bases and the J gene lost 3 bases, with 10 bases spanning the gap. The CDR3 covers 13 residues. CDR3 in DNA: TGCGCCAGCAGCCGCCAACAGGGCTACGAGCAGTACTTC. It is translated as CASSRQQGYEQYF.

The chain links TRBV6-1 to TRBJ2-3; 7 nucleotides match TRBD2. Looked up from germline, CDR1 is MNHNS and CDR2 is SASEGT. V was pared by 6 bases and J by 0 bases, with 3 bases of the junction left unmatched. The CDR3 runs 14 residues. The CDR3 coding sequence is TGTGCCAGCAGCGGGAGGCCTAGCACAGATACGCAGTATTTT. Its protein is CASSGRPSTDTQYF.